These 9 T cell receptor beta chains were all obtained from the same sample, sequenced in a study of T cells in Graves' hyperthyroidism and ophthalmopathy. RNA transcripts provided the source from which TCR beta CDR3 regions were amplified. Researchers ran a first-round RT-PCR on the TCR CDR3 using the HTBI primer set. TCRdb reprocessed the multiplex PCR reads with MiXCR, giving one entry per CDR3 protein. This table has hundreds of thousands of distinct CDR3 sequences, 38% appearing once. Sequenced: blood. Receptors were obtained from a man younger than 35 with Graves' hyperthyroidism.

The CDR3 nucleotides read TGCAGCGTCAACGGACTAGCGGCCTACGAGCAGTACTTC. Translated, it gives CSVNGLAAYEQYF. The chain links TRBV29-1 to TRBJ2-7; 10 bases align to TRBD2. This CDR3 contains 13 residues. Germline V gene sequence: CDR1 SQVTM, CDR2 ANQGSEA. The V and J ends lost 6 bases and 2 bases, in that order; junction bases with no gene match: 4.

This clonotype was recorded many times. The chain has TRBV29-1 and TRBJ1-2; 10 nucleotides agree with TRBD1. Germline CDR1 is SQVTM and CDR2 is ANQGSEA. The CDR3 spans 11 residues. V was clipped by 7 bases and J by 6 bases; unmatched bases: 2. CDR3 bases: TGCAGCGGGGGGACAGGGGATGGCTACACCTTC. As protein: CSGGTGDGYTF.

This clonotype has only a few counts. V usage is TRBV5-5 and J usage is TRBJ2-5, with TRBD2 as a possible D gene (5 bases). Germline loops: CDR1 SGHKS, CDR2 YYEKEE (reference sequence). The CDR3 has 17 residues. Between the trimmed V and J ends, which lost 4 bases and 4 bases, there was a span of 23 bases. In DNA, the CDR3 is TGTGCCAGCAGCCAAGGAGGAGGTGTTCTTCCTCGAGAGACCCAGTACTTC. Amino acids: CASSQGGGVLPRETQYF. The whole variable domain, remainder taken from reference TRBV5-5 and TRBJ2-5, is DAGVTQSPTHLIKTRGQQVTLRCSPISGHKSVSWYQQVLGQGPQFIFQYYEKEERGRGNFPDRFSARQFPNYSSELNVNALLLGDSALYLCASSQGGGVLPRETQYFGPGTRLLVL.

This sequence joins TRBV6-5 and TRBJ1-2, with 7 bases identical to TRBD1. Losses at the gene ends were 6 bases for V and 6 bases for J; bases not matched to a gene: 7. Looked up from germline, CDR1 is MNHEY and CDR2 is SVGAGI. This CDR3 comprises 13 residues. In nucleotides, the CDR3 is TGTGCCAGCAGGAAGCAGGGGGGTCATGGCTACACCTTC. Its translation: CASRKQGGHGYTF.

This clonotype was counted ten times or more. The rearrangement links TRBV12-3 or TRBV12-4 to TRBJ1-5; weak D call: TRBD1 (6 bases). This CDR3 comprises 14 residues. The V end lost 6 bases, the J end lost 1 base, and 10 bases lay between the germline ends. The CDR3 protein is CASRPTGSNQPQHF. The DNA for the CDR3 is TGTGCCAGCAGACCCACAGGGAGCAATCAGCCCCAGCATTTT.

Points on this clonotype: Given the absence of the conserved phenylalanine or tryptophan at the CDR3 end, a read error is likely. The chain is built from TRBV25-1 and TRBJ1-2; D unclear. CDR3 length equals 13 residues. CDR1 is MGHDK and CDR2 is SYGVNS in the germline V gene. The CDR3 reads CTSSESQSYGYTL. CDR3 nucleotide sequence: TGTACCAGCAGTGAATCTCAGTCCTATGGCTACACCCTC.

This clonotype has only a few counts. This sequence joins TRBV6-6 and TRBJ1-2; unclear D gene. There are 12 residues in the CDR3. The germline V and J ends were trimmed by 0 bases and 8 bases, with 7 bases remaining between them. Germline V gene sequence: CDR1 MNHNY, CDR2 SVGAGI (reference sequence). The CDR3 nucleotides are TGTGCCAGCAGTTACTCTTCGCCAGGCTACACCTTC. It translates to CASSYSSPGYTF.

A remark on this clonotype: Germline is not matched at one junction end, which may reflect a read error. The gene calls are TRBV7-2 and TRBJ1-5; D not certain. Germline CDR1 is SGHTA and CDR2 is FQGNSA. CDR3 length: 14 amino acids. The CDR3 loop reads CAGSLEGGNQPQHF. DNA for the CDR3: TGTGCCGGCAGCCTCGAAGGCGGAAATCAGCCCCAGCATTTT.

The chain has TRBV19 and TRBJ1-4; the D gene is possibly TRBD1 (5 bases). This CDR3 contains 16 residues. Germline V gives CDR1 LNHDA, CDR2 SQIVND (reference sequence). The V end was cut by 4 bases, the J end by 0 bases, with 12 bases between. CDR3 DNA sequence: TGTGCCAGTAGTACCCCGCTCAGGGCAACTAATGAAAAACTGTTTTTT. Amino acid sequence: CASSTPLRATNEKLFF.